The 29 T cell receptor beta chains in this list originate from one sample, sequenced in a study of persistence of HIV-infected CD4 T cells. The stimulus was lysate of CMV-infected fibroblasts, roughly 10 ug/mL. CD40L/CD69 double-negative CD45RO-high memory CD4+ T cells were collected. The immunoSEQ assay was version 4, run in survey mode. Generated by immunoSEQ multiplex PCR, the TCRdb table keeps only in-frame clones and is missing some. The sample includes more than 30,000 clones, about four fifths of them seen just once. The antigens of these receptors remain unknown. The sample in question was CD4+ T cells sorted from PBMCs after 18-hour stimulation, obtained from a patient who received antiretroviral therapy. All receptors come from an adult woman with HIV who was CMV-seropositive.

This chain connects TRBV28 to TRBJ1-2; D perhaps matches TRBD1 (6 bases). The CDR3 length is 14 residues. Deletions cut 10 bases from V and 4 bases from J, with 19 bases between. The germline CDR1 and CDR2 sequences are MDHEN and SYDVKM. In DNA, the CDR3 is TGTGCCACCCATGACGGGGGCATCGGCTATGGCTACACCTTC. Its protein is CATHDGGIGYGYTF.

The V gene is TRBV7-9, the J gene TRBJ1-4; weak D call: TRBD1 (5 bases). Germline V gives CDR1 SEHNR, CDR2 FQNEAQ (reference sequence). Trimming removed 4 bases at V and 7 bases at J, with 16 bases between. The CDR3 covers 15 residues. The DNA for the CDR3 is TGTGCCAGCAGCTCCCCGTCGAGTAGGGGTGAAAAACTGTTTTTT. Protein sequence: CASSSPSSRGEKLFF.

The CDR3 is CASCVWRDGTGELFF. In nucleotides, the CDR3 is TGTGCCAGCTGCGTTTGGAGGGATGGCACCGGGGAGCTGTTTTTT. The V gene is TRBV28, the J gene TRBJ2-2, with a tentative D call TRBD2 (6 bases). This CDR3 has 15 amino acids. Trimming stripped 8 bases from V and 4 bases from J, with 17 bases between. The V gene's germline CDR1 is MDHEN and CDR2 SYDVKM.

This chain joins TRBV6-2 or TRBV6-3 and TRBJ2-7; 11 bases are a match to TRBD1. From germline, CDR1 is MNHEY and CDR2 SVGEGT. The V gene end was trimmed by 5 bases and the J gene end by 5 bases; junction bases not matched to a gene: 5. The CDR3 totals 14 residues. CDR3 residues: CASSDRTGGDEQYF. The CDR3 region has the DNA TGTGCCAGCAGTGATAGGACAGGGGGCGACGAGCAGTACTTC.

The gene calls are TRBV7-8 and TRBJ1-1; 9 nucleotides match TRBD1. Germline V gives CDR1 SGHVS, CDR2 FQNEAQ. CDR3 length: 15 residues. The trim removed 4 bases at V and 5 bases at J, leaving 8 bases unmatched. The DNA of the CDR3 is TGTGCCAGCAGCTCGCGCACACAGGGGGCGACTGAAGCTTTCTTT. This sequence encodes CASSSRTQGATEAFF.

V and J are TRBV7-3 and TRBJ2-5; no clear D gene. The germline V gene has CDR1 SGHTA and CDR2 FQGTGA. The germline V and J ends were trimmed by 5 bases and 2 bases, with 15 bases remaining between them. The CDR3 is 15 residues long. The CDR3 region is CASSQLSGQQETQYF. The CDR3 bases are TGTGCCAGCAGCCAACTATCCGGCCAACAAGAGACCCAGTACTTC.

The chain carries TRBV9 and TRBJ2-7, with 7 bases that match TRBD1. This CDR3 comprises 14 residues. From germline, CDR1 is SGDLS and CDR2 YYNGEE. V was clipped by 4 bases and J by 6 bases; unmatched bases: 10. The CDR3 region has the DNA TGTGCCAGCAGCTCCAGGGGGTGGGAAAGCGAGCAGTACTTC. Amino acid sequence: CASSSRGWESEQYF.

This chain joins TRBV2 and TRBJ2-4, with 7 positions matching TRBD1. Germline-derived CDR1 and CDR2 are SNHLY and FYNNEI. CDR3 length equals 15 residues. J was trimmed by 6 bases and V by 7 bases; bases with no gene match: 12. The CDR3 region is CASKDEGAGRNIQYF. The CDR3 DNA reads as TGTGCCAGCAAGGATGAGGGGGCGGGCAGAAACATTCAGTACTTC.

The J gene is TRBJ2-6, the V gene TRBV6-2 or TRBV6-3; TRBD1 is a possible D gene (5 bases). Looked up from germline, CDR1 is MNHEY and CDR2 is SVGEGT. The V gene lost 2 bases and the J gene lost 0 bases, with 11 bases spanning the gap. CDR3 length: 17 residues. In DNA form, the CDR3 reads TGTGCCAGCAGTTACGTGCAGGGAATCTCTGGGGCCAACGTCCTGACTTTC. It specifies CASSYVQGISGANVLTF.

The V and J genes are TRBV9 and TRBJ2-3; TRBD1 is a possible D gene (7 bases). Per the germline V gene, CDR1 is SGDLS and CDR2 is YYNGEE. The ends were cut back, 0 bases at V and 2 bases at J, with 13 bases in the middle. The CDR3 consists of 16 residues. The CDR3: CASSVVPGGPTDTQYF. In nucleotides, the CDR3 is TGTGCCAGCAGCGTAGTCCCAGGGGGGCCCACAGATACGCAGTATTTT.

The rearrangement joins TRBV5-1 to TRBJ2-5; D possibly corresponds to TRBD2 (7 bases). Between the trimmed V and J ends, which lost 7 bases and 5 bases, there was a span of 18 bases. CDR1 and CDR2 from the germline V gene are SGHRS and YFSETQ. The CDR3 extends over 14 amino acids. The CDR3 nucleotides read TGCGCCAGCGGCTCCGGGGGGCTCGGCGAGACCCAGTACTTC. This encodes CASGSGGLGETQYF.

This clone turned up a few times. The V and J genes are TRBV9 and TRBJ2-1, with TRBD2 matching 9 bases. The germline gives CDR1 SGDLS, CDR2 YYNGEE. This CDR3 has 16 amino acids. Losses at the gene ends were 4 bases for V and 7 bases for J; bases not matched to a gene: 12. CDR3 nucleotide sequence: TGTGCCAGCAGCTTACCCTCTAGCGGGAAGAGGAATGAGCAGTTCTTC. This encodes CASSLPSSGKRNEQFF. The whole variable domain, remainder taken from reference TRBV9 and TRBJ2-1, is DSGVTQTPKHLITATGQRVTLRCSPRSGDLSVYWYQQSLDQGLQFLIQYYNGEERAKGNILERFSAQQFPDLHSELNLSSLELGDSALYFCASSLPSSGKRNEQFFGPGTRLTVL.

The V gene is TRBV7-2, the J gene TRBJ1-1; D remains ambiguous. The CDR3 extends over 15 amino acids. The germline gives CDR1 SGHTA, CDR2 FQGNSA. Deletions cut 1 base from V and 0 bases from J, with 9 bases between. The CDR3 sequence is CASSLEAPMNTEAFF. CDR3 nucleotide sequence: TGTGCCAGCAGCTTAGAGGCGCCCATGAACACTGAAGCTTTCTTT.

This clone has only a few counts. The sample has other DNA sequences that encode this CDR3 too. The chain recombines TRBV27 with TRBJ1-1, with 7 nucleotides matching TRBD1. This CDR3 is built from 14 residues. V gave up 2 bases and J gave up 4 bases; unmatched junction bases: 4. Germline lookup yields CDR1 MNHEY and CDR2 SMNVEV (reference sequence). The CDR3 spells CASSLRQGGTEAFF. As DNA, the CDR3 is TGTGCCAGCAGTTTACGACAGGGTGGCACTGAAGCTTTCTTT.

The chain carries TRBV25-1 and TRBJ1-2; D might be TRBD1 (6 bases). The CDR3 runs to 13 residues. Germline V CDR1 and CDR2: MGHDK, SYGVNS. Trimming shortened V by 3 bases and J by 4 bases, and 9 bases separated the two germline ends. CDR3 bases: TGTGCCAGCAGTGAGGGACACCGCTATGGCTACACCTTC. It codes for CASSEGHRYGYTF.

The chain recombines TRBV28 with TRBJ2-1, with TRBD2 matching over 11 bases. Germline lookup yields CDR1 MDHEN and CDR2 SYDVKM. This CDR3 is 15 amino acids long. The V gene end was trimmed by 6 bases and the J gene end by 7 bases; junction bases not matched to a gene: 8. Here the CDR3 reads CASRDASGRRNEQFF. The CDR3 DNA sequence: TGTGCCAGCAGGGACGCTAGCGGGAGGAGGAATGAGCAGTTCTTC.

The chain couples TRBV12-3 or TRBV12-4 to TRBJ1-3; D gene ambiguous. This CDR3 region has 12 residues. Trimming shortened V by 5 bases and J by 6 bases, and 8 bases separated the two germline ends. The CDR3 DNA is TGTGCCAGCAGTCTCGATGCAAACACCATATATTTT. Protein: CASSLDANTIYF.

CDR3 in DNA: TGTGCTAGTGTTCCACAGGGGGCCTCCTACAATGAGCAGTTCTTC. Translating gives CASVPQGASYNEQFF. V and J are TRBV12-5 and TRBJ2-1, with 9 positions matching TRBD1. This CDR3 contains 15 residues. The trim removed 7 bases at V and 0 bases at J, leaving 4 bases unmatched. Germline values: CDR1 LGHNT, CDR2 FRNRAP.

This chain connects TRBV20-1 to TRBJ2-7; 9 nucleotides match TRBD2. The CDR3 extends over 15 amino acids. From germline, CDR1 is DFQATT and CDR2 SNEGSKA (reference sequence). After removal of 3 bases from V and 0 bases from J, the junction contained 6 bases not matched to a gene. CDR3 loop: CSASVGRGGSYEQYF. Written as DNA, the CDR3 is TGCAGTGCTAGTGTCGGGCGGGGGGGCTCCTACGAGCAGTACTTC.

V is TRBV4-1 and J is TRBJ2-7; 9 bases map to TRBD1. CDR3 size: 17 residues. CDR1 is MGHRA, CDR2 YSYEKL, per germline. Trimming at V came to 5 bases and at J to 3 bases, leaving 14 bases not matched to a gene. The CDR3 reads CASSAIQTGGLSYEQYF. The CDR3 DNA sequence: TGCGCCAGCAGCGCCATACAGACAGGGGGGTTAAGCTACGAGCAGTACTTC.

The genes are TRBV7-2 and TRBJ2-3, with 7 positions matching TRBD1. Germline CDR1 and CDR2: SGHTA and FQGNSA. V trimming: 6 bases; J trimming: 10 bases; junction bases outside the gene matches: 10. The CDR3 sequence is 13 residues long. CDR3 DNA: TGTGCCAGCAGTGGGGGCCGGACAGGCTCGCAGTATTTT. It codes for CASSGGRTGSQYF. Full variable domain (missing parts from reference TRBV7-2 and TRBJ2-3): GAGVSQSPSNKVTEKGKDVELRCDPISGHTALYWYRQSLGQGLEFLIYFQGNSAPDKSGLPSDRFSAERTGGSVSTLTIQRTQQEDSAVYLCASSGGRTGSQYFGPGTRLTVL.

The V and J genes are TRBV6-4 and TRBJ2-2; D remains ambiguous. Germline assignment: CDR1 MRHNA and CDR2 SNTAGT. The CDR3 consists of 15 residues. The V end was cut by 8 bases, the J end by 5 bases, with 18 bases between. Written as DNA, the CDR3 is TGTGCCAGCCCTCGACCCTTCCTGAGGACCGGGGAGCTGTTTTTT. Protein: CASPRPFLRTGELFF.

V gene TRBV7-2 combines with J gene TRBJ2-5, with 13 bases that match TRBD2. Germline V CDR1 and CDR2: SGHTA, FQGNSA. This CDR3 contains 18 residues. V shed 5 bases and J 0 bases; nucleotides not matched to a gene: 9. CDR3 sequence reads: CASSVRLAGGSYQETQYF. CDR3 coding DNA: TGTGCCAGCAGCGTCCGACTAGCGGGGGGCTCGTACCAAGAGACCCAGTACTTC.

V and J are TRBV5-1 and TRBJ2-5; 7 nucleotides line up with TRBD1. V lost 0 bases, J lost 4 bases, and 3 bases stayed unmatched. This CDR3 spans 14 amino acids. Germline V CDR1 and CDR2: SGHRS, YFSETQ. Here the CDR3 DNA reads TGCGCCAGCAGCTTGGAAGGGGGCCGAGAGACCCAGTACTTC. Its protein is CASSLEGGRETQYF.

This clone was counted a single time. V and J are TRBV10-1 and TRBJ1-2; no definite D call. This CDR3 comprises 13 residues. Trimming pared 0 bases from V and 8 bases from J, leaving 10 bases between. CDR1 WNHNN and CDR2 SYGVQD come from the germline V gene (reference sequence). The CDR3, as DNA: TGCGCCAGCAGTGAGTCAAGGTTTGGAGGCTACACCTTC. Encoded protein: CASSESRFGGYTF.

CDR3 bases: TGCAGAACGGGACACTTCACTGAAGCTTTCTTT. Protein sequence: CRTGHFTEAFF. J is TRBJ1-1 and V is TRBV20-1; tentatively, D is TRBD1 (6 bases). The CDR3 length is 11 residues. Germline V gene sequence: CDR1 DFQATT, CDR2 SNEGSKA (reference sequence).

The genes are TRBV3-1 (or the pseudogene TRBV3-2) and TRBJ2-3; D possibly uses TRBD1 or TRBD2 (5 bases each). The CDR3 is made up of 14 amino acids. Trimming removed 1 base at V and 5 bases at J, with 10 bases between. Per germline, CDR1 LGHDT and CDR2 YNNKEL (reference sequence). The CDR3 DNA follows: TGTGCCAGCAGCCAAGGACGAGGGGTAGATACGCAGTATTTT. Amino acids: CASSQGRGVDTQYF.

This clone was seen a handful of times. The genes are TRBV5-6 and TRBJ1-1; D is ambiguous. The CDR3 is 13 residues long. V was cut by 3 bases and J by 0 bases, with 6 bases left in between. Germline values: CDR1 SGHDT, CDR2 YYEEEE. CDR3 region: CASSSTLNTEAFF. In DNA form, the CDR3 reads TGTGCCAGCAGCTCGACATTGAACACTGAAGCTTTCTTT.

The chain combines TRBV28 with TRBJ1-5, with D possibly being TRBD1 (5 bases). This CDR3 contains 14 residues. With 4 bases removed from V and 4 bases from J, the gap between germline ends came to 11 bases. Germline V gene data show CDR1 as MDHEN and CDR2 as SYDVKM. The CDR3 DNA reads TGTGCCAGCAGTTCTGGGGGAACTAATCAGCCCCAGCATTTT. Translating it yields CASSSGGTNQPQHF.